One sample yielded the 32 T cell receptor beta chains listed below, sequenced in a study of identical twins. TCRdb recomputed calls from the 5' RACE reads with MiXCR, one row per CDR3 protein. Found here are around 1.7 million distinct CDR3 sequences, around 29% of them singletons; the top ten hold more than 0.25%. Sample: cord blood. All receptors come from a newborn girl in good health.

Here the CDR3 reads CATSDQDQWSTDTQYF. Written as DNA, the CDR3 is TGTGCCACCAGTGACCAGGACCAGTGGAGCACAGATACGCAGTATTTT. The chain uses TRBV24-1 and TRBJ2-3; D is ambiguous. Germline CDR1 KGHDR, CDR2 SFDVKD. V was shortened by 4 bases and J by 0 bases, with 13 bases between the two germline ends. The CDR3 is made up of 16 amino acids.

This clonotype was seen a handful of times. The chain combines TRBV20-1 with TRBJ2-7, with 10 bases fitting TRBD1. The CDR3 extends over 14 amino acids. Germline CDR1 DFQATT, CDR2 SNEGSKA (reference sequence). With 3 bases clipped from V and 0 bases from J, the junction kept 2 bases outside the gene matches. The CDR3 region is CSARGQGSSYEQYF. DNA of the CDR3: TGCAGTGCTAGGGGACAGGGGAGCTCCTACGAGCAGTACTTC.

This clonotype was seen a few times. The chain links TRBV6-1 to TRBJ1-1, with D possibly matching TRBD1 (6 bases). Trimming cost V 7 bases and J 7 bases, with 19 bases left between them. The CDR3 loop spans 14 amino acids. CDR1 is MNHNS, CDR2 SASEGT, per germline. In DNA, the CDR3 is TGTGCCAGCATGGGGGCCGGGGGGCGCGGTGAAGCTTTCTTT. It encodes CASMGAGGRGEAFF.

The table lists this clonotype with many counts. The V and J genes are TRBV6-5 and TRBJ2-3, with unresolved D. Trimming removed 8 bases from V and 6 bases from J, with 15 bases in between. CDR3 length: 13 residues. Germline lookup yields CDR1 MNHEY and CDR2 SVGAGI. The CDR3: CASGPRVLDTQYF. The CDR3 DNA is TGTGCCAGCGGACCCCGGGTTCTGGATACGCAGTATTTT.

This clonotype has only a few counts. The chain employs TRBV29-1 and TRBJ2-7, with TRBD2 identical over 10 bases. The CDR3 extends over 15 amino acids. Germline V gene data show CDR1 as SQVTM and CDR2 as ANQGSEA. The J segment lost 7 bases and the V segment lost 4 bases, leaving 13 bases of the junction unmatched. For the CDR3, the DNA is TGCAGCGTTGGGGCAAGACTAGCGGGCAACAATGAGCAGTACTTC. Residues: CSVGARLAGNNEQYF.

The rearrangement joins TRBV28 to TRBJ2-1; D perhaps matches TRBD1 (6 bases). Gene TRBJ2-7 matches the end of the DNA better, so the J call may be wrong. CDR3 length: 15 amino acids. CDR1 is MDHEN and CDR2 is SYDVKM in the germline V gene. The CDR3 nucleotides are TGTGCCAGCAGACCTTGGGGGCGGGCTTACAATGAGCAGTACTTC. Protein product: CASRPWGRAYNEQYF.

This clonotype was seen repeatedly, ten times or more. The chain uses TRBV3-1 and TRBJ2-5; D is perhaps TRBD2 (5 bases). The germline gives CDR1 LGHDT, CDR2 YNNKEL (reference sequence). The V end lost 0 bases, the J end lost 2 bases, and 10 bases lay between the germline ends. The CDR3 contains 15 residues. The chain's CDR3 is CASSQDVSGQETQYF. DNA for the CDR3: TGTGCCAGCAGCCAAGATGTTTCGGGGCAAGAGACCCAGTACTTC.

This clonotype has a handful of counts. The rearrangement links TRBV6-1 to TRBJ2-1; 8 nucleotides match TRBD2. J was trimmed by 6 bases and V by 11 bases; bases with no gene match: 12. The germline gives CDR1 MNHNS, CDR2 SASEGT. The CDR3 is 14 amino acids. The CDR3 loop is CAGKSGRGFNEQFF. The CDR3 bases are TGTGCCGGGAAAAGCGGGAGAGGTTTCAATGAGCAGTTCTTC.

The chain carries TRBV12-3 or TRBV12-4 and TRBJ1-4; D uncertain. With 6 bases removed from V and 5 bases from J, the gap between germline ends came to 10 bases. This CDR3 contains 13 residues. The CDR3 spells CASSRTKNEKLFF. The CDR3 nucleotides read TGTGCCAGCAGCAGAACTAAAAATGAAAAACTGTTTTTT.

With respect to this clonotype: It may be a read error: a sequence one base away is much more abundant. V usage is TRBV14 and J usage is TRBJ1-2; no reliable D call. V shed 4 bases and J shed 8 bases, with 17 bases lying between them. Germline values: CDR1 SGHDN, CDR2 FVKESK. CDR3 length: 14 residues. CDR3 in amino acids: CASSRRYDKDGYTF. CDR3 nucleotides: TGTGCCAGCAGCCGAAGATACGACAAGGACGGCTACACCTTC. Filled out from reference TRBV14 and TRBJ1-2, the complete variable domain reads EAGVTQFPSHSVIEKGQTVTLRCDPISGHDNLYWYRRVMGKEIKFLLHFVKESKQDESGMPNNRFLAERTGGTYSTLKVQPAELEDSGVYFCASSRRYDKDGYTFGSGTRLTVV.

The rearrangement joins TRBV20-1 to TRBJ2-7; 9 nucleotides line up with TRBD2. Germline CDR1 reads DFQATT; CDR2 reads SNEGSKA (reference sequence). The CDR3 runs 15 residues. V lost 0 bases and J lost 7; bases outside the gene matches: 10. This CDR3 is CSARDGSGGPNEQYF. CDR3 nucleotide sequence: TGCAGTGCTAGAGATGGTAGCGGGGGCCCCAATGAGCAGTACTTC.

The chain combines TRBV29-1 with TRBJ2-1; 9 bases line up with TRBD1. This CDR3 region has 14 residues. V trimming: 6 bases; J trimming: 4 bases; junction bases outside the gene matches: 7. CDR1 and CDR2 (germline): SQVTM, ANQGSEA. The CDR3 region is CSVAGQGGYNEQFF. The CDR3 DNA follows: TGCAGCGTGGCGGGACAGGGAGGGTACAATGAGCAGTTCTTC.

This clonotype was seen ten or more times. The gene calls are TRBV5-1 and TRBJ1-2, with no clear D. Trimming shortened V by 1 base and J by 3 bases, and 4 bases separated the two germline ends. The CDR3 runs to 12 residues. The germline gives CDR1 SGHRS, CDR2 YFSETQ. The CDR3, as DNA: TGCGCCAGCAGCTTGAACGACTATGGCTACACCTTC. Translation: CASSLNDYGYTF.

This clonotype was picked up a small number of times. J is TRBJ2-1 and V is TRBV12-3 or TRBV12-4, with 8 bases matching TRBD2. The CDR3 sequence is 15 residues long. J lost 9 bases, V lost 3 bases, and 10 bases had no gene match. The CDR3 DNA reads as TGTGCCAGCAGTTTCCCCCGCGGACTAGCTGGTGAGCAGTTCTTC. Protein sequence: CASSFPRGLAGEQFF.

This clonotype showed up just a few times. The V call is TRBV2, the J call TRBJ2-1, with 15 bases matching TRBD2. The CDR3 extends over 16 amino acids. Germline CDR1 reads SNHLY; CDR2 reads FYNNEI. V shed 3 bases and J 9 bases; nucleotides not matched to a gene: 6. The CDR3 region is CASSDRTSGRVVEQFF. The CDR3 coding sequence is TGTGCCAGCAGTGACAGGACTAGCGGGAGGGTTGTTGAGCAGTTCTTC.

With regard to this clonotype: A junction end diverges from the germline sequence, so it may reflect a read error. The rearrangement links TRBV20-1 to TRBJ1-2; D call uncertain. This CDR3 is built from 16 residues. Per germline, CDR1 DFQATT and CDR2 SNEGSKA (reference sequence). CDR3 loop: CCARATRGPPNYGYTF. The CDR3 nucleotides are TGCTGTGCTAGAGCGACCCGGGGTCCTCCTAACTATGGCTACACCTTC.

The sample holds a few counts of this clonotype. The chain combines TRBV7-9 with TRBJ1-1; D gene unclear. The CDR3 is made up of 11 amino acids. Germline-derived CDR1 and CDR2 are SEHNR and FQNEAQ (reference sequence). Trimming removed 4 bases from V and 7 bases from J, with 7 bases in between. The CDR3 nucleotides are TGTGCCAGCAGCTCCCAACGTGAAGCTTTCTTT. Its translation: CASSSQREAFF.

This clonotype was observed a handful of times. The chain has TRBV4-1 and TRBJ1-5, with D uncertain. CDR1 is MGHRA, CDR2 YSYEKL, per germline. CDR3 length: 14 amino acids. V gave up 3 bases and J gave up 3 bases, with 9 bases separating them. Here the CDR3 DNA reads TGCGCCAGCAGCCAGGCCAGTACCAATCAGCCCCAGCATTTT. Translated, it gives CASSQASTNQPQHF.

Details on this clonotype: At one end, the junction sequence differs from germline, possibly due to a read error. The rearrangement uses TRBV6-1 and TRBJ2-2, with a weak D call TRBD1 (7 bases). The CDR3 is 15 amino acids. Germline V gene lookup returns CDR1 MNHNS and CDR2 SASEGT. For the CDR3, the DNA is TGTGCCAGCAGTGAACTCAGGGGGGACACCGGGGAGCGGTTTTTT. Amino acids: CASSELRGDTGERFF.

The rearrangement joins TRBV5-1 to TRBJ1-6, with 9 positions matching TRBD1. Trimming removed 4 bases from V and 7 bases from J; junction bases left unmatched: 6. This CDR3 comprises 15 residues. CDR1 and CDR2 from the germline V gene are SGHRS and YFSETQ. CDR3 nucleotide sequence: TGCGCCAGCAGCCTAACAGGGGGCGAGAATTCACCCCTCCACTTT. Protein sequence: CASSLTGGENSPLHF.

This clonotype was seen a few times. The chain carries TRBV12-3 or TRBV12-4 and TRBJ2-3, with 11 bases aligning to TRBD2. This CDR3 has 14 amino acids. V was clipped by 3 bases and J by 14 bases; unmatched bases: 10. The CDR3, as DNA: TGTGCCAGCAGTTTGGGGGCTAGCGGGGGGCTTCCGTATTTT. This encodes CASSLGASGGLPYF.

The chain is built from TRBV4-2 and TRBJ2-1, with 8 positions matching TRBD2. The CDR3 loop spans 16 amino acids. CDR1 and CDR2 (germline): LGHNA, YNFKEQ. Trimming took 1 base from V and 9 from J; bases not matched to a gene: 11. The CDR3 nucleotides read TGTGCCAGCAGCCAAGTTGGCCGGGGGGGTTTTCTTGAGCAGTTCTTC. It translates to CASSQVGRGGFLEQFF.

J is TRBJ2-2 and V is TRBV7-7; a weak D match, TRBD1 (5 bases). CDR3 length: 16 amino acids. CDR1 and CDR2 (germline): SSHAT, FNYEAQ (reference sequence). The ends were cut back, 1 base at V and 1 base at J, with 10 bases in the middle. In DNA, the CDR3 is TGTGCCAGCAGCTTAGGGGTGGACAAGAACACCGGGGAGCTGTTTTTT. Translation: CASSLGVDKNTGELFF.

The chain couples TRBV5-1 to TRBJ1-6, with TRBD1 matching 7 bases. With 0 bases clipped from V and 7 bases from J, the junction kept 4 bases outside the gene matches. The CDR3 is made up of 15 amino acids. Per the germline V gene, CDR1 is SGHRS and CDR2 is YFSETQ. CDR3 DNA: TGCGCCAGCAGCTTGGAGGGGGCGCGGAATTCACCCCTCCACTTT. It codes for CASSLEGARNSPLHF.

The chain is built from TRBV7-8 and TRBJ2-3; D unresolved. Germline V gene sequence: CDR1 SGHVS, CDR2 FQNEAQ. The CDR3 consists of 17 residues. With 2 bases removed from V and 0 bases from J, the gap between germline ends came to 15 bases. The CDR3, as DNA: TGTGCCAGCAGCTTATTTAGTCCGGACGCTAGCACAGATACGCAGTATTTT. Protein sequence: CASSLFSPDASTDTQYF.

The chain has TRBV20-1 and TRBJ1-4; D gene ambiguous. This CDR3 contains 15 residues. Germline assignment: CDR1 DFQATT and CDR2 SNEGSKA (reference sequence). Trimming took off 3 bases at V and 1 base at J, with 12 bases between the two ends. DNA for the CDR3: TGCAGTGCTAGTAGCAGTCGCCTAACTAATGAAAAACTGTTTTTT. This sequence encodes CSASSSRLTNEKLFF.

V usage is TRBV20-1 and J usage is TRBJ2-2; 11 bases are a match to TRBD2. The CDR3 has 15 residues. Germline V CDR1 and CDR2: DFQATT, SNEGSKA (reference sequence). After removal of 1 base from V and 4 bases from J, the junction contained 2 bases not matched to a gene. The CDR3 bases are TGCAGTGCTAGAGGACTAGCGGGACTCACCGGGGAGCTGTTTTTT. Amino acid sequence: CSARGLAGLTGELFF.

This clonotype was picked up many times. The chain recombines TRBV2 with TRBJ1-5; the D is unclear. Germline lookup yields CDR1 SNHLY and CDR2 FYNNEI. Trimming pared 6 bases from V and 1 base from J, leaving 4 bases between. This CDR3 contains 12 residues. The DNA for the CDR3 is TGTGCCAGCAGGGACAGCAATCAGCCCCAGCATTTT. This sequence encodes CASRDSNQPQHF. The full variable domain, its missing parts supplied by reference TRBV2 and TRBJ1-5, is EPEVTQTPSHQVTQMGQEVILRCVPISNHLYFYWYRQILGQKVEFLVSFYNNEISEKSEIFDDQFSVERPDGSNFTLKIRSTKLEDSAMYFCASRDSNQPQHFGDGTRLSIL.

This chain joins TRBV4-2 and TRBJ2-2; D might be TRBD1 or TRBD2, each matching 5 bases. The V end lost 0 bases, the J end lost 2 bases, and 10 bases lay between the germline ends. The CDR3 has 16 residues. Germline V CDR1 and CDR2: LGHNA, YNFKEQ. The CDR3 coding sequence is TGTGCCAGCAGCCAAGAGGGGTGGGACAACACCGGGGAGCTGTTTTTT. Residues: CASSQEGWDNTGELFF.

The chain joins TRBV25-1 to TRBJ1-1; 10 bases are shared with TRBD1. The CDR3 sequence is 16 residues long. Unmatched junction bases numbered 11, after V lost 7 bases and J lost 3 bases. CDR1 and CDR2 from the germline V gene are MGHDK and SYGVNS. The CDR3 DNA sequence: TGTGCCAGCACCCCTTTGGGACAGGGGCGACACACTGAAGCTTTCTTT. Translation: CASTPLGQGRHTEAFF. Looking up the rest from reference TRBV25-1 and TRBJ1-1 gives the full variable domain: EADIYQTPRYLVIGTGKKITLECSQTMGHDKMYWYQQDPGMELHLIHYSYGVNSTEKGDLSSESTVSRIRTEHFPLTLESARPSHTSQYLCASTPLGQGRHTEAFFGQGTRLTVV.

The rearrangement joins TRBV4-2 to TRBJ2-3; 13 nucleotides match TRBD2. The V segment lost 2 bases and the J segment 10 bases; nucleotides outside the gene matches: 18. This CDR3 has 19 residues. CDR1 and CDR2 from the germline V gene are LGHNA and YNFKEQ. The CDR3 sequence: CASSQTGLAGSAFPDAQYF. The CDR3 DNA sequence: TGTGCCAGCAGCCAAACGGGACTAGCGGGGAGTGCCTTTCCGGATGCGCAGTATTTT.

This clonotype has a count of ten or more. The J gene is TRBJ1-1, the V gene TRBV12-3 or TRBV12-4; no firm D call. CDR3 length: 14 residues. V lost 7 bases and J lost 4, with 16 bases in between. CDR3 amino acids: CASTPTGSRTEAFF. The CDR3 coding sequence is TGTGCCAGCACCCCCACCGGGAGCCGCACTGAAGCTTTCTTT.